This T cell receptor beta chain was documented in a study of CD8 T cells in ankylosing spondylitis. The study, taken as a whole, reports: The study identified a TCR beta motif of 7 or 8 highly homologous variants that appeared characteristic of ankylosing spondylitis blood. Reported data indicate significant enrichment of disease-linked clones within matched ankylosing spondylitis synovial fluid. Disease-associated clones were CD8+ and fairly uncommon in peripheral blood.

Scientists made TCR beta libraries using quantitative 5'-RACE with molecular barcodes. TCRdb re-called the 5' RACE reads through MiXCR, storing one row per CDR3 protein. The sample carries 160,000 or so distinct CDR3 sequences, approximately 10% recorded once. This clonotype was detected only a few times. Antigen unknown. Looked up from germline, CDR1 is LGHNA and CDR2 is YSLEER. Trimming cost V 4 bases and J 4 bases, with 9 bases left between them. The CDR3 spans 13 residues. This chain joins TRBV4-3 and TRBJ2-3; D gene uncertain. What was sequenced was blood, either unsorted or a sorted T cell fraction (not recorded which). The clonotype originates from a female donor with ankylosing spondylitis or in good health (not recorded which). The CDR3 protein is CASSPVRADTQYF. CDR3 nucleotides: TGCGCCAGCAGCCCGGTGCGTGCAGATACGCAGTATTTT.